Listed below are T cell receptor beta chains from one sample, sequenced in a study of human T cells and chemical hapten exposure. TCRdb reprocessed the RACE reads via MiXCR and lists one record per CDR3 protein. The sample yields tens of thousands of distinct CDR3 sequences, approximately 6% seen once. The sample here was whole blood, taken in connection with sensitization to the hapten diphenylcyclopropenone (DPC). The source is a man younger than 40 with alopecia areata. Some clones in this sample may be carry-over from other donors' samples. Both conserved end residues are part of each CDR3. D genes are given only for firm matches. Only part of the rows carry a size: once, few, many, or a class if the clone is expanded.

d_call | j_call | v_call | clone_size | cdr3_nt | cdr3_aa
- | TRBJ2-2 | TRBV20-1 | many | TGCAGTGCTCAGAGCAGTTCCGGGACCGGGGAGCTGTTTTTT | CSAQSSSGTGELFF
TRBD1 | TRBJ2-3 | TRBV29-1 | many | TGCAGCGTCGAGGACAGGGCAACAGATACGCAGTATTTT | CSVEDRATDTQYF
TRBD1 | TRBJ2-2 | TRBV6-2/TRBV6-3 | many | TGTGCCAGCATGGTCACAGGGGTCACCGGGGAGCTGTTTTTT | CASMVTGVTGELFF
TRBD1 | TRBJ1-1 | TRBV7-2 | many | TGTGCCAGCAGCTTACGCAGGGGGGCCACTGAAGCTTTCTTT | CASSLRRGATEAFF
- | TRBJ2-1 | TRBV6-2/TRBV6-3 | many | TGTGCCAGCAGTTCCCCAGAGTCCACCTACGATGAGCAGTTCTTC | CASSSPESTYDEQFF
- | TRBJ1-5 | TRBV5-3 | many | - | CARTTKDSPISPSIF
- | TRBJ1-1 | TRBV5-5 | many | TGTGCCAGCAGCTTGTCGGGGACTGAAGCTTTCTTT | CASSLSGTEAFF
- | TRBJ1-6 | TRBV7-6 | many | TGTGCCAGCAGCTTAGATGGGGACTATAATTCACCCCTCCACTTT | CASSLDGDYNSPLHF
TRBD2 | TRBJ2-2 | TRBV27 | many | TGTGCCAGCAGTTTGGGGGGAGGGGTCGGGGAGCTGTTTTTT | CASSLGGGVGELFF
TRBD1 | TRBJ2-6 | TRBV11-2 | - | TGTGCCAGCAGCTCCCGGACAGGCGGTGGCTCTGGGGCCAACGTCCTGACTTTC | CASSSRTGGGSGANVLTF
TRBD2 | TRBJ2-1 | TRBV12-3/TRBV12-4 | many | TGTGCCAGCGGCGGGGGAGCCGGGCTGAATGAGCAGTTCTTC | CASGGGAGLNEQFF
- | TRBJ2-1 | TRBV21-1 | many | TGTGCCAGCAGCAAAGCCGGGCGGAGGAGCTCCTACAATGAGCAGTTCTTC | CASSKAGRRSSYNEQFF
- | TRBJ1-2 | TRBV27 | many | TGTGCCAGCAGCCCGGACAGCATCTATGGCTACACCTTC | CASSPDSIYGYTF
TRBD1 | TRBJ1-6 | TRBV6-5 | many | TGTGCCAGCAGTTACTCGACCGGGACAGGGGGCCATTCACCCCTCCATTTT | CASSYSTGTGGHSPLHF
TRBD1 | TRBJ1-1 | TRBV7-2 | many | TGTGCCAGCAGCTTGGGCCGGGACAGGCCGAGGACTGAAGCTTTCTTT | CASSLGRDRPRTEAFF
- | TRBJ2-2 | TRBV4-2 | many | TGTGCCAGCAGCCAACAGTCCACCGGGGAGCTGTTTTTT | CASSQQSTGELFF
- | TRBJ2-7 | TRBV29-1 | many | TGCAGCGTTGTAGATAACTCCGGGACCGTGAGCTCCTACGAGCAGTACTTC | CSVVDNSGTVSSYEQYF
TRBD1 | TRBJ1-5 | TRBV20-1 | many | TGCAGTGCTAGAGATACAGGGGGCTCTCAGCCCCAGCATTTT | CSARDTGGSQPQHF
- | TRBJ1-5 | TRBV4-1 | many | TGCGCCAGCAGCCAAGATGAAGGGGCAATGGGACAGCCCCAGCATTTT | CASSQDEGAMGQPQHF
- | TRBJ2-5 | TRBV3-1 | - | TGTGCCAGCAGCCAAGCAGGGGAAGAGACCCAGTACTTC | CASSQAGEETQYF
- | TRBJ1-5 | TRBV7-9 | many | TGTGCCAGCAGCTTAGCGCCGATCAGCCCGGATAGCAATCAGCCCCAGCATTTT | CASSLAPISPDSNQPQHF
- | TRBJ2-1 | TRBV3-1 | many | TGTGCCAGCAGCCCCGCCCCGGGGAGAAGTTCCTACAATGAGCAGTTCTTC | CASSPAPGRSSYNEQFF
- | TRBJ1-2 | TRBV24-1 | many | TGTGCCACCAGTGATAACGCAGTATCCCCTAACTATGGCTACACCTTC | CATSDNAVSPNYGYTF
- | TRBJ2-2 | TRBV2 | many | TGTGCCAGCAGTGAAATGTGGGGAAGGGGACCCGCGATCACCGGGGAGCTGTTTTTT | CASSEMWGRGPAITGELFF
- | TRBJ1-3 | TRBV29-1 | many | TGCAGCGTTGAGGCGGCGGGGGACACCATATATTTT | CSVEAAGDTIYF
- | TRBJ1-1 | TRBV27 | many | TGTGCCAGCAGCCCGGGGAGTTTGAACACTGAAGCTTTCTTT | CASSPGSLNTEAFF
- | TRBJ2-1 | TRBV12-5 | many | TGTGCTAGTGGTTTGGGACTAGAGGATGAGCAGTTCTTC | CASGLGLEDEQFF
- | TRBJ1-4 | TRBV5-5 | many | TGTGCCAGCACCCAGGGGTCAGCTAATGAAAAACTGTTTTTT | CASTQGSANEKLFF
- | TRBJ2-1 | TRBV6-5 | many | TGTGCCAGCAGTTTCCTAGGGAGCTCTGAGCAGTTCTTC | CASSFLGSSEQFF
- | TRBJ2-7 | TRBV20-1 | - | TGCAGTGCCTTCGACAGTTTAGGGCAGTACTTC | CSAFDSLGQYF
TRBD2 | TRBJ2-5 | TRBV4-1 | many | TGCGCCAGCAGCCAAGATTTCAGCGGGAGGGCCTCCTCCTACGGCGAGACCCAGTACTTC | CASSQDFSGRASSYGETQYF
- | TRBJ1-5 | TRBV12-3/TRBV12-4 | many | TGTGCCAGCAGTTTTGGAGGGGCGGATCAGCCCCAGCATTTT | CASSFGGADQPQHF
TRBD2 | TRBJ2-1 | TRBV12-3/TRBV12-4 | many | TGTGCCAGCAGTTTCCTCATAGCGGGAGTCGGCAATGAGCAGTTCTTC | CASSFLIAGVGNEQFF
- | TRBJ2-7 | TRBV3-1 | many | TGTGCCAGCAGCCCCCCGGGACGGACCTACGAGCAGTACTTC | CASSPPGRTYEQYF
- | TRBJ2-6 | TRBV5-1 | many | TGCGCCAGCGGCACAGGGAATGCCGGGGCCAACGTCCTGACTTTC | CASGTGNAGANVLTF
- | TRBJ2-3 | TRBV7-6 | many | TGTGCCAGCAGCTTAGGTCCTGGGACAGATACGCAGTATTTT | CASSLGPGTDTQYF
TRBD1 | TRBJ1-2 | TRBV4-3 | many | TGCGCCAGCAGCCAAGATGCGGGACAGGGGGTTTATAACTATGGCTACACCTTC | CASSQDAGQGVYNYGYTF
- | TRBJ1-1 | TRBV29-1 | many | TGCAGCGCCGGTAGAGTAGCCATGAACACTGAAGCTTTCTTT | CSAGRVAMNTEAFF
- | TRBJ1-2 | TRBV12-3/TRBV12-4 | many | TGTGCCAGCACCCGGGGTGAAGTGGATGGCTACACCTTC | CASTRGEVDGYTF
TRBD1 | TRBJ2-7 | TRBV20-1 | many | TGCAGTGCTAGACAAGGGACAGGGATTAACTACGAGCAGTACTTC | CSARQGTGINYEQYF
- | TRBJ2-7 | TRBV7-2 | many | TGTGCCAGCAGGCCCTGGGAGCGGAACTACGAGCAGTACTTC | CASRPWERNYEQYF
- | TRBJ2-7 | TRBV24-1 | many | TGTGCCACCAGTGATTTGCGCCCCTACGAGCAGTACTTC | CATSDLRPYEQYF
TRBD1 | TRBJ2-5 | TRBV29-1 | - | TGCAGCGTTGAATCCAGGGGGCGGGAGACCCAGTACTTC | CSVESRGRETQYF
- | TRBJ1-1 | TRBV12-3/TRBV12-4 | many | TGTGCCAGCATCCCCCGGGGGGGGGCTCCCGAAGCTTTCTTT | CASIPRGGAPEAFF
- | TRBJ1-2 | TRBV6-5 | many | TGTGCCAGCATTGACGCCTTTGGAGGCTACACCTTC | CASIDAFGGYTF
TRBD2 | TRBJ2-1 | TRBV2 | many | TGTGCCAGCAACCCGGGAGGGAATGAGCAGTTCTTC | CASNPGGNEQFF
- | TRBJ1-2 | TRBV7-2 | many | TGTGCCAGCAGCTTTGCTTCAGGGGATCCTGGCTACACCTTC | CASSFASGDPGYTF
- | TRBJ2-3 | TRBV7-2 | many | TGTGCCAGCAGCTTAGCCTACAGCGGAACCGGCACAGATACGCAGTATTTT | CASSLAYSGTGTDTQYF
- | TRBJ2-3 | TRBV19 | medium-sized | TGTGCCAGTAGTCCTAAGACTAGCACAGATACGCAGTATTTT | CASSPKTSTDTQYF
- | TRBJ1-3 | TRBV12-3/TRBV12-4 | many | TGTGCCAGCAGTCCTGGAAACACCATATATTTT | CASSPGNTIYF
- | TRBJ2-7 | TRBV5-1 | many | TGCGCCAGCAGCTTGGCAGGACAGCCCCGAGGAGCCTACGAGCAGTACTTC | CASSLAGQPRGAYEQYF
- | TRBJ2-3 | TRBV6-4 | - | TGTGCCAGCAGTGACGGAAGTACGCAGTATTTT | CASSDGSTQYF
- | TRBJ2-5 | TRBV6-6 | many | TGTGCCAGCAGTTCACAGGGTAAAGAGACCCAGTACTTC | CASSSQGKETQYF
- | TRBJ1-1 | TRBV12-2 | medium-sized | TGTGCAAGTCGCCCCAAAGACGACATGAACACTGAAGCTTTCTTT | CASRPKDDMNTEAFF
- | TRBJ1-2 | TRBV15 | many | TGTGCCACCAGTGAACAGGACTATGGCTACACCTTC | CATSEQDYGYTF
- | TRBJ1-1 | TRBV6-5 | many | TGTGCCAGCAGTTACGCAAATATGAACACTGAAGCTTTCTTT | CASSYANMNTEAFF
- | TRBJ2-1 | TRBV29-1 | few | TGCAGCGTTGAAGATCGCCCTAGCGAGCAGTTCTTC | CSVEDRPSEQFF
TRBD1 | TRBJ1-4 | TRBV25-1 | many | TGTGCCAGCAGTGACCCTTCCGGGACAGGGTATGAAAAACTGTTTTTT | CASSDPSGTGYEKLFF
- | TRBJ2-7 | TRBV6-8 | - | TGTGCCAGCAGTTACTCGTTGCTTGGACAGAGCTACGAGCAGTACTTC | CASSYSLLGQSYEQYF
- | TRBJ1-2 | TRBV18 | many | TGTGCCAGCTCACCACCCAGTGGGACCAACGGCTACACCTTC | CASSPPSGTNGYTF